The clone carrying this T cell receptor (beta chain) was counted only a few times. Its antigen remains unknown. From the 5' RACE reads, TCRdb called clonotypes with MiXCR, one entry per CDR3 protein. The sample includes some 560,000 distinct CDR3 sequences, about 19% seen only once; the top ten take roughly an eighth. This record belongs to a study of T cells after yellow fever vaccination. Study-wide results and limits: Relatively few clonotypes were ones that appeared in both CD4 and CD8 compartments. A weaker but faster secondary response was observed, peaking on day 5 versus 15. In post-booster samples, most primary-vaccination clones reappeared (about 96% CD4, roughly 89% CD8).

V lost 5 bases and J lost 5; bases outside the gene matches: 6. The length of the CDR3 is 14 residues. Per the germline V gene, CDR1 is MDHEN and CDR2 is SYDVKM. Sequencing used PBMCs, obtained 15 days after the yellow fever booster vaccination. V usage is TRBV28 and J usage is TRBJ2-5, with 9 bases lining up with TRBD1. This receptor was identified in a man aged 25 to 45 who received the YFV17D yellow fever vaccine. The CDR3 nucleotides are TGTGCCAGCAGTCTCGGGACAGGGTCTGAGACCCAGTACTTC. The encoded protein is CASSLGTGSETQYF.